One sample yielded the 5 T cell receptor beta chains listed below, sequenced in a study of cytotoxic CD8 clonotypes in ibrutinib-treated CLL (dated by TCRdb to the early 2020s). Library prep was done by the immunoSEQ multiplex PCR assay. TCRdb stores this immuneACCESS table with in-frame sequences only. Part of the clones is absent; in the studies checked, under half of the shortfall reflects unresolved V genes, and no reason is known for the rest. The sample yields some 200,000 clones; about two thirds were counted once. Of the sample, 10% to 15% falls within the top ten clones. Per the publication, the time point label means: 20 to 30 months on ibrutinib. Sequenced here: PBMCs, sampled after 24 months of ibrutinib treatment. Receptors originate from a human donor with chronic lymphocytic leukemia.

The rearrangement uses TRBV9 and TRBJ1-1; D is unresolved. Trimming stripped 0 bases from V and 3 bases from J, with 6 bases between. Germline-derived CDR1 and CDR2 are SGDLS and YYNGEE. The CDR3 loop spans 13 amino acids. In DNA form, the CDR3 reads TGTGCCAGCAGCGTAGGCATTTACACTGAAGCTTTCTTT. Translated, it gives CASSVGIYTEAFF.

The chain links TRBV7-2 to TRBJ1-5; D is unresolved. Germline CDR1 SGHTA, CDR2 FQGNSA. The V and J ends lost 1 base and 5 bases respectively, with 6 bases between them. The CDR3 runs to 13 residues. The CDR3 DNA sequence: TGTGCCAGCAGCTTAGTGGAGGATCAGCCCCAGCATTTT. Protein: CASSLVEDQPQHF.

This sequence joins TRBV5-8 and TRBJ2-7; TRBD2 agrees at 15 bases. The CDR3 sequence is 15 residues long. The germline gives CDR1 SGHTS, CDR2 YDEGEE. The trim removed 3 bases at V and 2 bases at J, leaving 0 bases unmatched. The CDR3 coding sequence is TGTGCCAGCAGCTGGACTAGCGGGAGGGCCTACGAGCAGTACTTC. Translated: CASSWTSGRAYEQYF.

The CDR3 loop reads CASSTGDRVETQYF. CDR3 DNA sequence: TGCGCCAGCAGCACCGGCGACAGGGTAGAGACCCAGTACTTC. V and J are TRBV5-1 and TRBJ2-5, with TRBD1 matching 7 bases. Germline V lookup: CDR1 SGHRS, CDR2 YFSETQ. Trimming cost V 4 bases and J 4 bases; bases outside gene matches: 7. The CDR3 loop spans 14 amino acids.

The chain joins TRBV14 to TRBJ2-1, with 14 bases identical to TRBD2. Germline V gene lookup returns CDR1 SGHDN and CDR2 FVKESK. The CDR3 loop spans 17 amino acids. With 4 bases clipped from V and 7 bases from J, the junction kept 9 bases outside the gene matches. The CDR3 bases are TGTGCCAGCAGCCTCTCGACTAGCGGGAGGGCCCTAAATGAGCAGTTCTTC. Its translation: CASSLSTSGRALNEQFF.